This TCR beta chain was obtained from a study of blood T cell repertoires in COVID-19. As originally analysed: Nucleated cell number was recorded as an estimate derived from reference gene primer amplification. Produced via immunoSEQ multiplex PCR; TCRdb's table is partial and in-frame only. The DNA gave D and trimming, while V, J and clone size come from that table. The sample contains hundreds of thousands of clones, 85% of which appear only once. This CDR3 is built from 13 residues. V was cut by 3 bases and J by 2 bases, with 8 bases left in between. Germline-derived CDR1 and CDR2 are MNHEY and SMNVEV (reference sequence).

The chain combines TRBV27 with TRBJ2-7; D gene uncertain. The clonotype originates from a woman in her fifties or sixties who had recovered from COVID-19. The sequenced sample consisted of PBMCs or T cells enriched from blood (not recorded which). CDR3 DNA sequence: TGTGCCAGCAGTTTTGGCAGTGCCTACGAGCAGTACTTC. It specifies CASSFGSAYEQYF.